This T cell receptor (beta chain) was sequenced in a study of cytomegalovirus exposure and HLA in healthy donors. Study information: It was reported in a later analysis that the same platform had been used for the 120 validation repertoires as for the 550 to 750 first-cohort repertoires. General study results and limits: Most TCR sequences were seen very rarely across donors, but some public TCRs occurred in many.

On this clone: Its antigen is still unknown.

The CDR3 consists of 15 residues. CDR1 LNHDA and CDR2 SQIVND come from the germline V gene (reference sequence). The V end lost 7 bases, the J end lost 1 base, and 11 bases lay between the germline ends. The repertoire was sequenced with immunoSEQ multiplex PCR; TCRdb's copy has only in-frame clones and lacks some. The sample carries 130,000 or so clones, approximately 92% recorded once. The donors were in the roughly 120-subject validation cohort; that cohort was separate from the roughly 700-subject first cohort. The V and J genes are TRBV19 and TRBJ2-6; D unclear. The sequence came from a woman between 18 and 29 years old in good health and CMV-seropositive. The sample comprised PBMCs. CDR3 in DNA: TGTGCCAGTACTCGACCCGGGTCTGGGGCCAACGTCCTGACTTTC. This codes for CASTRPGSGANVLTF. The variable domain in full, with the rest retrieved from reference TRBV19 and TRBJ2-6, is DGGITQSPKYLFRKEGQNVTLSCEQNLNHDAMYWYRQDPGQGLRLIYYSQIVNDFQKGDIAEGYSVSREKKESFPLTVTSAQKNPTAFYLCASTRPGSGANVLTFGAGSRLTVL.